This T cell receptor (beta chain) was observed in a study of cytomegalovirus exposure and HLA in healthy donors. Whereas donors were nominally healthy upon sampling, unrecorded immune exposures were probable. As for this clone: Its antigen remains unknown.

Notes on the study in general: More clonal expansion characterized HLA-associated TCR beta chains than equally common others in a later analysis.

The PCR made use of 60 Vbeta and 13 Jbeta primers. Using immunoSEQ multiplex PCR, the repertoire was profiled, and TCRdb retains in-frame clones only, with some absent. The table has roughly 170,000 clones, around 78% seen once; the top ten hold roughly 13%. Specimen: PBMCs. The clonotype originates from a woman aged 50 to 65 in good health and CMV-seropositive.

The CDR3 region is CASSLDSGGPSSYNEQFF. The CDR3 DNA follows: TGTGCCAGCAGCTTAGATAGCGGGGGCCCAAGCTCCTACAATGAGCAGTTCTTC. The gene calls are TRBV7-9 and TRBJ2-1; TRBD2 matches at 9 bases. V was pared by 1 base and J by 0 bases, with 7 bases of the junction left unmatched. CDR1 and CDR2 from the germline V gene are SEHNR and FQNEAQ (reference sequence). CDR3 size: 18 residues.